This T cell receptor beta chain derives from a study of control samples from healthy donors and cancer patients. The germline gives CDR1 SGHTA, CDR2 FQGNSA. This CDR3 contains 15 residues. Trimming removed 4 bases from V and 6 bases from J; junction bases left unmatched: 6. Sequencing used immunoSEQ multiplex PCR; TCRdb keeps in-frame clones, though not all of them. The repertoire holds 150,000 or so clones, with about nine tenths as singletons. The receptor's source is a man between 18 and 35 years old in good health. Specimen: blood. The V call is TRBV7-2, the J call TRBJ2-7, with 13 positions matching TRBD2. The CDR3 bases are TGTGCCAGCAGCTGGGCGACTAGCGGGGGGTTCGAGCAGTACTTC. Amino acid sequence: CASSWATSGGFEQYF.